A selection of T cell receptor beta chains follows, all from one sample in a study of T cell changes during pregnancy in multiple sclerosis. Using immunoSEQ multiplex PCR, the repertoire was profiled, and TCRdb retains in-frame clones only, with some absent. The repertoire holds roughly 88,000 clones, more than 85% seen once, with 1.5% in the top ten. The starting material was peripheral blood, obtained in the first trimester of pregnancy. Receptor source: a female donor with multiple sclerosis, enrolled in a pregnancy study. CDR3s include the opening cysteine and the closing phenylalanine or tryptophan. Each record gives: D gene, clone size, J gene, V gene, CDR3 protein, CDR3 DNA. D genes are given only for firm matches. Not all rows give a size; the values are once, few, many and, for expanded clones, a class.

D: -; size: -; J: TRBJ1-2; V: TRBV30; CDR3: CAWSLLTGSTNGYTF; DNA: TGTGCCTGGAGCCTTCTCACAGGGTCTACCAATGGCTACACCTTC
D: -; size: once; J: TRBJ1-2; V: TRBV27; CDR3: CASSSGTLYGYTF; DNA: TGTGCCAGCAGTTCCGGGACTCTCTATGGCTACACCTTC
D: TRBD1; size: -; J: TRBJ1-1; V: TRBV5-6; CDR3: CASSLTGTGNTEAFF; DNA: TGTGCCAGCAGCTTAACGGGGACAGGAAACACTGAAGCTTTCTTT
D: -; size: -; J: TRBJ2-2; V: TRBV6-1; CDR3: CASSDLTVGLNTGELFF; DNA: TGTGCCAGCAGTGACCTTACCGTGGGACTTAACACCGGGGAGCTGTTTTTT
D: -; size: -; J: TRBJ1-1; V: TRBV30; CDR3: CAWDTNTEAFF; DNA: TGTGCCTGGGACACGAACACTGAAGCTTTCTTT
D: TRBD2; size: -; J: TRBJ2-7; V: TRBV4-2; CDR3: CASSPKLAGGNEQYF; DNA: TGTGCCAGCAGCCCGAAACTAGCGGGAGGGAACGAGCAGTACTTC
D: -; size: -; J: TRBJ2-7; V: TRBV5-6; CDR3: CASRVEESSYEQYF; DNA: TGTGCCAGCAGGGTGGAGGAGAGCTCCTACGAGCAGTACTTC
D: -; size: once; J: TRBJ1-4; V: TRBV18; CDR3: CASSQGLLLTNEKLFF; DNA: TGTGCCAGCTCACAGGGACTGTTACTAACTAATGAAAAACTGTTTTTT
D: -; size: -; J: TRBJ2-5; V: TRBV14; CDR3: CASSQDTYQRETQYF; DNA: TGTGCCAGCAGCCAAGACACCTACCAGAGGGAGACCCAGTACTTC
D: -; size: once; J: TRBJ2-7; V: TRBV4-1; CDR3: CASSPASSSYEQYF; DNA: TGCGCCAGCAGCCCCGCTAGTAGCTCCTACGAGCAGTACTTC
D: TRBD2; size: -; J: TRBJ2-3; V: TRBV9; CDR3: CASSVETGGSTDTQYF; DNA: TGTGCCAGCAGCGTAGAAACGGGAGGTTCGACAGATACGCAGTATTTT
D: TRBD1; size: -; J: TRBJ1-1; V: TRBV5-4; CDR3: CASRRDRGHTEAFF; DNA: TGTGCCAGCAGGAGGGACAGGGGCCACACTGAGGCTTTCTTT
D: -; size: few; J: TRBJ1-1; V: TRBV25-1; CDR3: CASMAGLNTEAFF; DNA: TGTGCCAGCATGGCGGGCTTGAACACTGAAGCTTTCTTT
D: -; size: -; J: TRBJ1-2; V: TRBV28; CDR3: CASSVQGGDNYGYTF; DNA: TGTGCCAGCAGTGTACAGGGAGGGGATAACTATGGCTACACCTTC
D: TRBD2; size: -; J: TRBJ2-5; V: TRBV28; CDR3: CASTLQKGLVYF; DNA: TGTGCCAGCACCCTCCAGAAAGGACTAGTGTACTTC
D: TRBD1; size: -; J: TRBJ2-2; V: TRBV29-1; CDR3: CSASGQGNTGELFF; DNA: TGCAGTGCTTCGGGACAGGGGAACACCGGGGAGCTGTTTTTT
D: TRBD1; size: -; J: TRBJ2-7; V: TRBV7-6; CDR3: CASSSGTGIAEQYF; DNA: TGTGCCAGCAGCTCCGGGACAGGGATTGCCGAGCAGTACTTC
D: -; size: -; J: TRBJ2-1; V: TRBV18; CDR3: CASSLTQETSEQFF; DNA: TGTGCCAGCTCACTTACCCAAGAAACTTCTGAGCAGTTCTTC
D: TRBD2; size: -; J: TRBJ2-7; V: TRBV9; CDR3: CASSVGGSGSHEQYF; DNA: TGTGCCAGCAGCGTAGGCGGTAGCGGGAGTCACGAGCAGTACTTC
D: TRBD1; size: -; J: TRBJ1-1; V: TRBV10-3; CDR3: CAISESLGQGKNTEAFF; DNA: TGTGCCATCAGTGAGTCCCTCGGACAGGGCAAAAACACTGAAGCTTTCTTT
D: TRBD1; size: -; J: TRBJ1-4; V: TRBV2; CDR3: CASSAGTVNEKLFF; DNA: TGTGCCAGCAGTGCCGGGACAGTTAATGAAAAACTGTTTTTT
D: TRBD1; size: -; J: TRBJ1-2; V: TRBV27; CDR3: CASSLTPGTVKGYTF; DNA: TGTGCCAGCAGCTTGACCCCCGGGACAGTCAAAGGCTACACCTTC
D: TRBD1; size: -; J: TRBJ2-2; V: TRBV6-1; CDR3: CASSETRDRATGELFF; DNA: TGTGCCAGCAGTGAAACCCGGGACAGGGCGACCGGGGAGCTGTTTTTT
D: -; size: -; J: TRBJ1-4; V: TRBV19; CDR3: CASSYNRATNEKLFF; DNA: TGTGCCAGTAGTTATAACAGGGCAACTAATGAAAAACTGTTTTTT
D: TRBD1; size: once; J: TRBJ2-5; V: TRBV25-1; CDR3: CASSEGTGEVETQYF; DNA: TGTGCCAGCAGTGAAGGGACAGGGGAGGTAGAGACCCAGTACTTC
D: -; size: -; J: TRBJ2-7; V: TRBV14; CDR3: CASSPFPYYEQYF; DNA: TGTGCCAGCAGCCCGTTTCCTTACTACGAGCAGTACTTC
D: TRBD2; size: once; J: TRBJ2-7; V: TRBV7-9; CDR3: CASSLVVGVSGSHSYEQYF; DNA: TGTGCCAGCAGCTTAGTCGTTGGGGTAAGCGGGAGCCATTCCTACGAGCAGTACTTC
D: TRBD1; size: once; J: TRBJ1-1; V: TRBV5-8; CDR3: CASSTGQGARTEAFF; DNA: TGTGCCAGCAGCACAGGACAGGGGGCTCGTACTGAAGCTTTCTTT
D: TRBD2; size: -; J: TRBJ2-1; V: TRBV19; CDR3: CASSIWLAGDYNEQFF; DNA: TGTGCCAGTAGTATATGGTTAGCGGGAGACTACAATGAGCAGTTCTTC
D: TRBD2; size: -; J: TRBJ2-1; V: TRBV18; CDR3: CASSPRGVSSYNEQFF; DNA: TGTGCCAGCTCACCGCGGGGGGTAAGCTCCTACAATGAGCAGTTCTTC
D: TRBD2; size: once; J: TRBJ2-1; V: TRBV14; CDR3: CASSQEVGGSIIFF; DNA: TGTGCCAGCAGCCAAGAAGTGGGCGGGAGCATCATTTTCTTC
D: -; size: -; J: TRBJ2-7; V: TRBV15; CDR3: CATSREGGAGQPSYEQYF; DNA: TGTGCCACCAGCAGAGAGGGGGGAGCGGGCCAGCCTTCCTACGAGCAGTACTTC
D: TRBD1; size: -; J: TRBJ1-1; V: TRBV29-1; CDR3: CSVEGRAGGTRSGTEAFF; DNA: TGCAGCGTTGAGGGGAGGGCAGGGGGCACACGGTCGGGCACTGAAGCTTTCTTT
D: -; size: -; J: TRBJ1-5; V: TRBV7-8; CDR3: CASSLGVSNQPQHF; DNA: TGTGCCAGCAGCTTAGGCGTTAGCAATCAGCCCCAGCATTTT
D: -; size: -; J: TRBJ2-1; V: TRBV5-1; CDR3: CASSLFSVSYNEQFF; DNA: TGCGCCAGCAGCTTGTTTTCCGTTTCCTACAATGAGCAGTTCTTC
D: -; size: -; J: TRBJ2-2; V: TRBV9; CDR3: CASSVGFSVEYTGELFF; DNA: TGTGCCAGCAGCGTAGGCTTTTCGGTTGAATACACCGGGGAGCTGTTTTTT
D: TRBD1; size: -; J: TRBJ2-7; V: TRBV27; CDR3: CASSPGTGVHEQYF; DNA: TGTGCCAGCAGTCCCGGGACAGGGGTCCACGAGCAGTACTTC
D: TRBD1; size: -; J: TRBJ2-7; V: TRBV6-6; CDR3: CASSTGMGQYF; DNA: TGTGCCAGTTCGACAGGGATGGGGCAGTACTTC
D: TRBD1; size: -; J: TRBJ1-2; V: TRBV7-2; CDR3: CASSYRQGPINYGYTF; DNA: TGTGCCAGCAGCTACAGACAGGGCCCTATTAACTATGGCTACACCTTC
D: -; size: -; J: TRBJ2-7; V: TRBV5-1; CDR3: CASSSEGKAYEQYF; DNA: TGCGCCAGCAGCTCGGAGGGAAAAGCCTACGAGCAGTACTTC
D: -; size: -; J: TRBJ1-1; V: TRBV4-1; CDR3: CASSQVGSGRTEAFF; DNA: TGCGCCAGCAGCCAAGTGGGCTCCGGGAGGACTGAAGCTTTCTTT
D: -; size: -; J: TRBJ1-3; V: TRBV13; CDR3: CASSPPPGNTIYF; DNA: TGTGCCAGCAGCCCTCCCCCCGGAAACACCATATATTTT
D: -; size: -; J: TRBJ2-7; V: TRBV30; CDR3: CAWSATGPSYEQYF; DNA: TGTGCCTGGAGTGCGACAGGTCCCTCCTACGAGCAGTACTTC
D: TRBD1; size: once; J: TRBJ2-7; V: TRBV29-1; CDR3: CSVEISVGGHEQYF; DNA: TGCAGCGTTGAAATTTCCGTAGGGGGCCACGAGCAGTACTTC
D: -; size: -; J: TRBJ1-2; V: TRBV6-1; CDR3: CASSERVGGDNNYGYTF; DNA: TGTGCCAGCAGTGAACGGGTGGGGGGGGATAACAACTATGGCTACACCTTC
D: -; size: -; J: TRBJ2-4; V: TRBV4-1; CDR3: CASSVGGIQYF; DNA: TGCGCCAGCAGCGTCGGAGGCATTCAGTACTTC
D: TRBD1; size: -; J: TRBJ1-2; V: TRBV19; CDR3: CASSIGQGADGYTF; DNA: TGTGCCAGTAGTATTGGGCAGGGGGCCGATGGCTACACCTTC
D: -; size: once; J: TRBJ1-1; V: TRBV7-8; CDR3: CASSLTFGGGEAFF; DNA: TGTGCCAGCAGCTTAACGTTCGGCGGGGGTGAAGCTTTCTTT
D: TRBD2; size: -; J: TRBJ2-5; V: TRBV6-4; CDR3: CASSESAGGGQETQYF; DNA: TGTGCCAGCAGTGAAAGTGCGGGAGGAGGTCAAGAGACCCAGTACTTC
D: TRBD2; size: -; J: TRBJ2-3; V: TRBV10-3; CDR3: CAIRLAGTTDTQYF; DNA: TGTGCCATTAGACTAGCGGGTACCACAGATACGCAGTATTTT
D: TRBD1; size: -; J: TRBJ2-2; V: TRBV28; CDR3: CASSSPTGGVTGELFF; DNA: TGTGCCAGCAGTTCGCCGACAGGGGGAGTCACCGGGGAGCTGTTTTTT
D: TRBD2; size: -; J: TRBJ2-1; V: TRBV27; CDR3: CASRGLAGGLSSYNEQFF; DNA: TGTGCCAGCCGGGGACTAGCGGGAGGGCTTAGCTCCTACAATGAGCAGTTCTTC
D: TRBD1; size: few; J: TRBJ2-7; V: TRBV4-1; CDR3: CASSGQGSDEQYF; DNA: TGCGCCAGCAGCGGACAGGGGTCCGACGAGCAGTACTTC
D: -; size: -; J: TRBJ2-1; V: TRBV7-3; CDR3: CASSLAGTSYNEQFF; DNA: TGTGCCAGCAGCTTAGCCGGGACAAGTTACAATGAGCAGTTCTTC
D: -; size: once; J: TRBJ2-7; V: TRBV18; CDR3: CASSNTEQYF; DNA: TGTGCCAGCTCTAACACCGAGCAGTACTTC
D: -; size: -; J: TRBJ2-5; V: TRBV11-2; CDR3: CASSYLEETQYF; DNA: TGTGCCAGCAGCTATCTCGAAGAGACCCAGTACTTC
D: -; size: -; J: TRBJ1-2; V: TRBV27; CDR3: CASSTREGGYTF; DNA: TGTGCCAGCAGTACCAGGGAAGGTGGCTACACCTTC
D: TRBD2; size: -; J: TRBJ2-7; V: TRBV28; CDR3: CASSIPGTSGYEQYF; DNA: TGTGCCAGCAGTATCCCCGGGACTAGCGGTTACGAGCAGTACTTC